The 7 T cell receptor beta chains presented below share a single source sample, sequenced in a study of CD8 T cells in Susac syndrome. Random hexamers were used to reverse transcribe the RNA input (roughly 0.5 to 1 ug). From the immunoSEQ multiplex PCR reads, TCRdb called clonotypes with MiXCR, one entry per CDR3 protein. The sample carries some 200,000 distinct CDR3 sequences, approximately 94% recorded once. The sequencing sample was made of CD4+ T cells from PBMCs. The receptor set was obtained from a human donor with Susac syndrome.

The chain joins TRBV9 to TRBJ1-1, with unresolved D. Germline V gene data show CDR1 as SGDLS and CDR2 as YYNGEE. This CDR3 is 15 amino acids long. V shed 0 bases and J shed 1 base, with 10 bases lying between them. The CDR3 is CASSVVDGWNTEAFF. In nucleotides, the CDR3 is TGTGCCAGCAGCGTAGTCGACGGCTGGAACACTGAAGCTTTCTTT.

V usage is TRBV30 and J usage is TRBJ2-6; D remains ambiguous. Deletions cut 0 bases from V and 0 bases from J, with 9 bases between. This CDR3 has 16 amino acids. Germline V CDR1 and CDR2: GTSNPN, SVGIG (reference sequence). In DNA form, the CDR3 reads TGTGCCTGGAGTGTAGTCGGCAACTCTGGGGCCAACGTCCTGACTTTC. Translated: CAWSVVGNSGANVLTF.

The rearrangement uses TRBV14 and TRBJ2-5; D is undetermined. The CDR3 is 13 amino acids. CDR1 and CDR2 from the germline V gene are SGHDN and FVKESK. Trimming took off 2 bases at V and 5 bases at J, with 9 bases between the two ends. Here the CDR3 reads CASSQISPETQYF. In DNA, the CDR3 is TGTGCCAGCAGCCAAATCTCGCCCGAGACCCAGTACTTC.

J is TRBJ1-6 and V is TRBV7-2; D might be TRBD1 (5 bases). The CDR3 has 16 amino acids. The V and J ends lost 3 bases and 7 bases respectively, with 16 bases between them. Germline V CDR1 and CDR2: SGHTA, FQGNSA. The CDR3 bases are TGTGCCAGCAGCTTGGTATCGGACATCGGGAATTCACCCCTCCACTTT. It is translated as CASSLVSDIGNSPLHF.

The J gene is TRBJ1-4, the V gene TRBV4-3; D uncertain. Germline values: CDR1 LGHNA, CDR2 YSLEER. Deletions cut 1 base from V and 3 bases from J, with 6 bases between. This CDR3 spans 14 amino acids. CDR3 residues: CASSQGLPNEKLFF. The CDR3 DNA sequence: TGCGCCAGCAGCCAAGGACTCCCTAATGAAAAACTGTTTTTT.

The chain is built from TRBV5-4 and TRBJ2-3; unclear D gene. V was shortened by 2 bases and J by 8 bases, with 15 bases between the two germline ends. Germline V lookup: CDR1 SGHNT, CDR2 YYREEE (reference sequence). CDR3 size: 14 residues. Written as DNA, the CDR3 is TGTGCCAGCAGCTTTTACAGCCTACTGGGTACGCAGTATTTT. Translation: CASSFYSLLGTQYF.

This clonotype was observed a single time. This rearrangement joins TRBV15 to TRBJ2-3; D is unresolved. Germline V lookup: CDR1 LNHNV, CDR2 YYDKDF (reference sequence). The CDR3 runs to 16 residues. V dropped 3 bases and J dropped 0 bases, with 13 bases sitting between them. In nucleotides, the CDR3 is TGTGCCACCAGCAGTATCCTAGTGGGCAGCACAGATACGCAGTATTTT. It specifies CATSSILVGSTDTQYF. Filled out from reference TRBV15 and TRBJ2-3, the complete variable domain reads DAMVIQNPRYQVTQFGKPVTLSCSQTLNHNVMYWYQQKSSQAPKLLFHYYDKDFNNEADTPDNFQSRRPNTSFCFLDIRSPGLGDTAMYLCATSSILVGSTDTQYFGPGTRLTVL.